The 14 T cell receptor beta chains reported below all come from one sample, sequenced in a study of OX40 agonist ivuxolimab in advanced cancers. The table came from immunoSEQ multiplex PCR; TCRdb's copy has only in-frame clones and leaves some out. Of 84,000 or so clones in the sample, roughly 84% are singletons; the top ten hold 0.25% to 0.35%. The sequenced sample was CD4+ or CD8+ T cells sorted from blood, obtained in a trial of the OX40 agonist ivuxolimab. These receptors were obtained from an adult with an advanced solid tumor such as melanoma, head and neck, liver or kidney cancer.

The chain is built from TRBV21-1 and TRBJ2-4; the table names TRBD1, a call not compared with the DNA. TRBV21-1 is a pseudogene segment. This CDR3 has 21 residues. CDR3 DNA sequence: TGTGCCAGCAGCAAAGGTGGGGCGACACAGAAGCTCGACTTAGCCAAAAACATTCAGTACTTC. Its translation is CASSKGGATQKLDLAKNIQYF.

The V call is TRBV6-1, the J call TRBJ2-5; D unclear. The germline V gene has CDR1 MNHNS and CDR2 SASEGT. The CDR3 is made up of 11 amino acids. Trimming took 6 bases from V and 2 from J, leaving 4 bases between them. The CDR3 DNA is TGTGCCAGCAGCATGCAAGAGACCCAGTACTTC. Translated: CASSMQETQYF.

The genes are TRBV13 and TRBJ2-3; 8 bases are shared with TRBD2. Germline CDR1 is PRHDT and CDR2 is FYEKMQ (reference sequence). This CDR3 contains 17 residues. The junction had 11 bases not matched to a gene; V was cut back by 6 bases and J by 0 bases. In DNA form, the CDR3 reads TGTGCCAGCAGTCGTAAGAGCGGGGGCCTTAGCACAGATACGCAGTATTTT. Amino acid sequence: CASSRKSGGLSTDTQYF.

V is TRBV4-3 and J is TRBJ1-1, with a weak D call TRBD1 (6 bases). Deletions cut 0 bases from V and 5 bases from J, with 13 bases between. This CDR3 is built from 15 residues. Germline loops: CDR1 LGHNA, CDR2 YSLEER. Here the CDR3 DNA reads TGCGCCAGCAGCCAAGACGGCAGGGGAGATACTGAAGCTTTCTTT. It specifies CASSQDGRGDTEAFF.

The chain combines TRBV7-8 with TRBJ2-7; TRBD1 matches 11 bases. The germline V gene encodes CDR1 SGHVS and CDR2 FQNEAQ. J lost 3 bases, V lost 0 bases, and 1 base had no gene match. This CDR3 region has 15 residues. The CDR3 nucleotides read TGTGCCAGCAGCTTAGCCGGGACAGGGGGCTACGAGCAGTACTTC. This sequence encodes CASSLAGTGGYEQYF.

This chain uses TRBV5-1 with TRBJ2-7, with 16 bases fitting TRBD2. Trimming took 5 bases from V and 2 from J; bases not matched to a gene: 4. The CDR3 is made up of 16 amino acids. Germline loops: CDR1 SGHRS, CDR2 YFSETQ. CDR3 in DNA: TGCGCCAGCAGACATGGGACTAGCGGGGGGGCCTACGAGCAGTACTTC. Protein: CASRHGTSGGAYEQYF.

The chain joins TRBV30 to TRBJ1-5, with unresolved D. Germline CDR1 GTSNPN, CDR2 SVGIG (reference sequence). The CDR3 covers 15 residues. Trimming shortened V by 3 bases and J by 2 bases, and 14 bases separated the two germline ends. The CDR3 region is CAWSAGRVGNQPQHF. Written as DNA, the CDR3 is TGTGCCTGGAGCGCCGGAAGGGTTGGCAATCAGCCCCAGCATTTT.

The chain uses TRBV5-4 and TRBJ1-6; D is possibly TRBD1 (5 bases). V was clipped by 0 bases and J by 9 bases, with 13 bases between them. The CDR3 consists of 15 residues. The V gene's germline CDR1 is SGHNT and CDR2 YYREEE (reference sequence). The CDR3 DNA reads TGTGCCAGCAGCTTGGAAGGGGCGATCGGTTCACCCCTCCACTTT. Translating gives CASSLEGAIGSPLHF.

The V call is TRBV19, the J call TRBJ1-1; the D gene is possibly TRBD1 (6 bases). Trimming cost V 0 bases and J 1 base, with 12 bases left between them. This CDR3 is built from 16 residues. CDR1 is LNHDA, CDR2 SQIVND, per germline (reference sequence). The CDR3 loop reads CASSIDHAGENTEAFF. CDR3 nucleotides: TGTGCCAGTAGTATAGATCATGCAGGGGAGAACACTGAAGCTTTCTTT.

As to this clone: The identical CDR3 is also encoded by other nucleotide sequences in the sample. The chain joins TRBV7-2 to TRBJ2-5, with TRBD2 matching over 7 bases. Germline trimming cut 1 base from V and 1 base from J; bases unmatched to any gene: 0. CDR1 is SGHTA, CDR2 FQGNSA, per germline. The CDR3 is 14 residues long. The CDR3: CASSLGGSQETQYF. The CDR3 DNA follows: TGTGCCAGCAGCTTAGGCGGGAGCCAAGAGACCCAGTACTTC.

The chain has TRBV6-5 and TRBJ2-7; D possibly matches TRBD1 or TRBD2 (6 bases each). V shed 3 bases and J shed 3 bases, with 12 bases lying between them. Looked up from germline, CDR1 is MNHEY and CDR2 is SVGAGI. The CDR3 spans 14 residues. The DNA of the CDR3 is TGTGCCAGCAGTTATTCGGGGGCGATCTACGAGCAGTACTTC. Residues: CASSYSGAIYEQYF.

The V call is TRBV13, the J call TRBJ2-7; 10 bases align to TRBD1. Germline CDR1 is PRHDT and CDR2 is FYEKMQ (reference sequence). The V segment lost 6 bases and the J segment 6 bases; nucleotides outside the gene matches: 8. The length of the CDR3 is 14 residues. The chain's CDR3 is CASRKTGGGGEQYF. The CDR3 nucleotides read TGTGCCAGCAGGAAGACAGGGGGCGGAGGCGAGCAGTACTTC.

V is TRBV7-3 and J is TRBJ1-1; 7 bases line up with TRBD1. Germline trimming cut 6 bases from V and 0 bases from J; bases unmatched to any gene: 10. CDR1 and CDR2 from the germline V gene are SGHTA and FQGTGA. CDR3 length: 16 residues. Written as DNA, the CDR3 is TGTGCCAGCAGGGCCCCGGGACAGTCAATGAACACTGAAGCTTTCTTT. Its translation: CASRAPGQSMNTEAFF.

This sequence joins TRBV6-5 and TRBJ1-5; weak D call: TRBD1 (6 bases). The CDR3 consists of 15 residues. The V gene lost 8 bases and the J gene lost 2 bases, with 16 bases spanning the gap. CDR1 and CDR2 (germline): MNHEY, SVGAGI. The CDR3 DNA reads as TGTGCCAGCGGCGGCGGGGGGCAGGGCAATCAGCCCCAGCATTTT. It yields the protein CASGGGGQGNQPQHF.